The source of this T cell receptor (beta chain) is a study of blood T cells in healthy people across ages. Deletions cut 1 base from V and 6 bases from J, with 9 bases between. The CDR3 is made up of 14 amino acids. CDR1 and CDR2 (germline): MNHEY, SVGEGT. Using a J-beta primer mix together with a sample-barcoded 5' primer, a second PCR was run for roughly 7 to 11 cycles. TCRdb redid the calling of the 5' RACE reads with MiXCR, one entry per CDR3 protein. The data show 550,000 to 600,000 distinct CDR3 sequences, roughly 29% seen once. The rearrangement joins TRBV6-2 or TRBV6-3 to TRBJ1-4, with D unresolved. This TCR was sampled from a woman aged 65 to 85 in good health. The sequenced sample consisted of blood. The chain's CDR3 is CASSYYTSDEKLFF. Here the CDR3 DNA reads TGTGCCAGCAGTTACTACACGTCCGATGAAAAACTGTTTTTT.